The source of this T cell receptor (beta chain) is a study of blood T cell repertoires in COVID-19. Turning to the study itself: Acute and convalescent COVID-19 samples came from the United States, Italy and Spain.

Profiling relied on immunoSEQ multiplex PCR, and the TCRdb table lists in-frame clones only, not all of them. Seen here are 150,000 to 200,000 clones, roughly 90% observed once, and the top ten hold roughly a sixth. Germline values: CDR1 MNHEY, CDR2 SMNVEV (reference sequence). The CDR3 contains 13 residues. With 4 bases clipped from V and 5 bases from J, the junction kept 0 bases outside the gene matches. V and J are TRBV27 and TRBJ2-3; 10 bases agree with TRBD1. Sequencing was performed on peripheral blood. The TCR comes from a man aged 55 to 70 with active or convalescent COVID-19. The CDR3 DNA follows: TGTGCCAGCAGTTGGGACAGGGGAGATACGCAGTATTTT. Protein: CASSWDRGDTQYF.